The present T cell receptor (beta chain) was sequenced within a study of T cell responses to AZD1222 COVID-19 vaccine. Background on the study: Second-dose intervals near 4 or 12 weeks were combined. Points from the study as a whole: Recipients of two AZD1222 doses showed rising Spike-specific TCR breadth and depth. The repertoires were collected only after the peak T cell response.

With respect to this clone: Its antigen remains unknown.

V shed 2 bases and J shed 2 bases, with 18 bases lying between them. The CDR3 runs to 17 residues. Germline V lookup: CDR1 SGDLS, CDR2 YYNGEE. Method: immunoSEQ multiplex PCR; TCRdb's copy keeps in-frame clones and lacks some. The sample gives 85,000 to 100,000 clones, roughly 93% of which show up once; approximately 22% is in the top ten. The sample here was peripheral blood, taken on day 0 of AZD1222 vaccination. The chain employs TRBV9 and TRBJ2-3, with D maybe TRBD1 (6 bases). The receptor's source is an adult in good health. CDR3: CASSVPGAEGNTDTQYF. The CDR3 DNA reads as TGTGCCAGCAGCGTTCCAGGGGCAGAGGGGAACACAGATACGCAGTATTTT.